The 17 T cell receptor beta chains below all came from one sample that was sequenced in a study of molecular identifiers for immune sequencing clone quantification. TCRdb re-derived calls from the PCR reads in MiXCR, one entry per CDR3 protein. The sample has around 100,000 distinct CDR3 sequences; about a third are singletons. The sample comprised naive CD8+ T cells from blood, with Jurkat cell RNA spiked in. Subset meaning: FACS-sorted CD8+CD4-CCR7+CD45RA+ naive T cells. Every receptor here comes from a human donor in good health. Some libraries in this study had Jurkat cell RNA spiked in.

This clonotype showed up just a few times. The rearrangement uses TRBV28 and TRBJ2-7, with TRBD2 identical over 8 bases. Looked up from germline, CDR1 is MDHEN and CDR2 is SYDVKM. This CDR3 has 13 residues. V lost 3 bases to trimming and J lost 7 bases; unmatched junction nucleotides: 5. The CDR3 region has the DNA TGTGCCAGCAGTTTGCCCCGGGGGGGAGAGCAGTACTTC. It is translated as CASSLPRGGEQYF.

In the case of this clonotype: A much larger clone differs by one base, so this may be a read error. This chain links TRBV12-3 or TRBV12-4 with TRBJ2-6, with D maybe TRBD2 (6 bases). The CDR3 has 17 amino acids. As DNA, the CDR3 is TGTGCCAGCAGGTTAGCGGTTTCAGGATTTGGGGCCAACGTCCTGACTTTC. Protein: CASRLAVSGFGANVLTF.

A word on this clonotype: A much more abundant neighbour one base away suggests this may be a read error. This rearrangement joins TRBV28 to TRBJ2-7; D is ambiguous. V dropped 5 bases and J dropped 3 bases, with 5 bases sitting between them. The CDR3 has 11 amino acids. Germline V lookup: CDR1 MDHEN, CDR2 SYDVKM. The CDR3 loop reads CASSGHYEQYF. The CDR3 DNA follows: TGTGCCAGCAGTGGCCACTACGAGCAGTACTTC.

Concerning this clonotype: Its ends do not fully match the called genes, so a read error is possible. This rearrangement joins TRBV5-3 to TRBJ1-4; D is unclear. TRBV5-3 is reported as an ORF; its role is uncertain. The CDR3 length is 13 residues. The CDR3 is CASSLAEDLRLFF. As DNA, the CDR3 is TGTGCCAGCAGCTTGGCGGAGGACCTGAGGTTGTTCTTT.

The chain couples TRBV12-3 or TRBV12-4 to TRBJ2-5, with D perhaps matching TRBD2 (5 bases). The CDR3 sequence is 13 residues long. The V and J ends lost 7 bases and 4 bases respectively, with 13 bases between them. The CDR3 loop is CASNGGNGETQYF. In nucleotides, the CDR3 is TGTGCCAGCAATGGAGGAAATGGAGAGACCCAGTACTTC.

A remark on this clonotype: A single base separates this from a much larger clone, so it may be a read error. The gene calls are TRBV7-9 and TRBJ2-7; 8 nucleotides align to TRBD2. The germline gives CDR1 SEHNR, CDR2 FQNEAQ (reference sequence). This CDR3 is 15 amino acids long. CDR3 coding DNA: TGTGCCTGCAGCCCACCGCGGGGGGAAACCTACGAGCAGTACTTC. Its protein product is CACSPPRGETYEQYF.

The gene calls are TRBV27 and TRBJ2-2, with unresolved D. Looked up from germline, CDR1 is MNHEY and CDR2 is SMNVEV (reference sequence). V was pared by 5 bases and J by 2 bases, with 3 bases between. The CDR3 runs to 12 residues. The CDR3 reads CASSPNTGELFF. In DNA form, the CDR3 reads TGTGCCAGCAGTCCAAACACCGGGGAGCTGTTTTTT.

Only a few counts were recorded for this clonotype. The junction departs from the called germline gene at one end, perhaps through a read error. The rearrangement joins TRBV4-2 to TRBJ2-1; a weak D match, TRBD2 (5 bases). The germline V gene has CDR1 LGHNA and CDR2 YNFKEQ. This CDR3 contains 13 residues. CDR3: CASSHPSGNELFF. CDR3 in DNA: TGTGCCAGCAGCCATCCCAGCGGCAATGAGCTGTTCTTC.

A remark on this clonotype: This is likely a read error, given that the CDR3 carries no conserved phenylalanine or tryptophan at its end. This chain links TRBV7-8 with TRBJ2-3; a possible D gene is TRBD2 (5 bases). CDR3 length: 17 residues. Germline V gene sequence: CDR1 SGHVS, CDR2 FQNEAQ. CDR3 nucleotide sequence: TGTTCCAGCAGCTTAGGACTTCTCGGCCACAGCACAGATACGCAGTATGAT. Protein product: CSSSLGLLGHSTDTQYD.

The chain links TRBV13 to TRBJ2-6, with D unclear. The V and J ends lost 8 bases and 0 bases respectively, with 5 bases between them. This CDR3 contains 13 residues. Per the germline V gene, CDR1 is PRHDT and CDR2 is FYEKMQ (reference sequence). CDR3 sequence: CASSDSGANVLTF. Here the CDR3 DNA reads TGTGCCAGCTCAGACTCTGGGGCCAACGTCCTGACTTTC.

This clonotype was counted a few times. The rearrangement uses TRBV5-6 and TRBJ1-1, with TRBD1 as a possible D gene (6 bases). The CDR3 has 14 amino acids. V lost 2 bases, J lost 3 bases, and 11 bases lay in between. The germline gives CDR1 SGHDT, CDR2 YYEEEE. The CDR3 here is CASSFGTGYTEAFF. CDR3 nucleotide sequence: TGTGCCAGCAGCTTTGGAACAGGGTACACTGAAGCTTTCTTT.

This clonotype appeared many times. The CDR3 loop reads CATGTTNTGELFF. In DNA, the CDR3 is TGCGCCACCGGGACTACCAACACCGGGGAGCTGTTTTTT. This chain joins TRBV4-1 and TRBJ2-2; 7 bases fit TRBD2. The J segment lost 2 bases and the V segment lost 10 bases, leaving 4 bases of the junction unmatched. The germline V gene encodes CDR1 MGHRA and CDR2 YSYEKL. This CDR3 has 13 residues.

This clonotype was observed a few times. The chain uses TRBV7-9 and TRBJ2-6; the D gene is possibly TRBD1 (7 bases). V shed 5 bases and J shed 4 bases, with 21 bases lying between them. The germline gives CDR1 SEHNR, CDR2 FQNEAQ (reference sequence). This CDR3 is built from 18 residues. CDR3 nucleotide sequence: TGTGCCAGCAGCGAAAGACAGGGAATAGCGGAGGGGGCCAACGTCCTGACTTTC. This sequence encodes CASSERQGIAEGANVLTF.

This sequence joins TRBV11-2 and TRBJ2-7; 8 nucleotides agree with TRBD2. Trimming cost V 5 bases and J 7 bases; bases outside gene matches: 16. The CDR3 has 16 amino acids. In germline, CDR1 is SGHAT, CDR2 FQNNGV. The CDR3 sequence: CASSLYLAGPSQEQYF. The CDR3 coding sequence is TGTGCCAGCAGCCTGTACTTAGCGGGACCGAGCCAGGAGCAGTACTTC. Together with reference TRBV11-2 and TRBJ2-7, the CDR3 gives the full variable domain: EAGVAQSPRYKIIEKRQSVAFWCNPISGHATLYWYQQILGQGPKLLIQFQNNGVVDDSQLPKDRFSAERLKGVDSTLKIQPAKLEDSAVYLCASSLYLAGPSQEQYFGPGTRLTVT.

The rearrangement uses TRBV13 and TRBJ2-2, with D possibly TRBD2 on 7 matching bases. The CDR3 spans 14 residues. Germline V gene sequence: CDR1 PRHDT, CDR2 FYEKMQ (reference sequence). Trimming took off 6 bases at V and 4 bases at J, with 12 bases between the two ends. The CDR3 loop reads CASRNRGGTGELFF. In DNA, the CDR3 is TGTGCCAGCAGAAATAGGGGGGGCACCGGGGAGCTGTTTTTT. Together with reference TRBV13 and TRBJ2-2, the CDR3 gives the full variable domain: AAGVIQSPRHLIKEKRETATLKCYPIPRHDTVYWYQQGPGQDPQFLISFYEKMQSDKGSIPDRFSAQQFSDYHSELNMSSLELGDSALYFCASRNRGGTGELFFGEGSRLTVL.

In this sample, this clonotype turned up many times. The V gene is TRBV5-8, the J gene TRBJ2-3, with D hard to call. The CDR3 runs 12 residues. Germline CDR1 is SGHTS and CDR2 is YDEGEE. The ends were cut back, 9 bases at V and 2 bases at J, with 10 bases in the middle. CDR3 sequence reads: CATDAHTDTQYF. The CDR3 DNA reads TGTGCCACCGACGCCCACACAGATACGCAGTATTTT.

As to this clonotype: At one end the junction does not follow the germline gene, possibly because of a read error. The chain couples TRBV28 to TRBJ1-2; D is unclear. The germline gives CDR1 MDHEN, CDR2 SYDVKM. The CDR3 contains 16 residues. CDR3 DNA: TGTGCCAGCAGCGTTCGAACTATCCCGAATCATTATGACTACACCTTC. Translating it yields CASSVRTIPNHYDYTF.